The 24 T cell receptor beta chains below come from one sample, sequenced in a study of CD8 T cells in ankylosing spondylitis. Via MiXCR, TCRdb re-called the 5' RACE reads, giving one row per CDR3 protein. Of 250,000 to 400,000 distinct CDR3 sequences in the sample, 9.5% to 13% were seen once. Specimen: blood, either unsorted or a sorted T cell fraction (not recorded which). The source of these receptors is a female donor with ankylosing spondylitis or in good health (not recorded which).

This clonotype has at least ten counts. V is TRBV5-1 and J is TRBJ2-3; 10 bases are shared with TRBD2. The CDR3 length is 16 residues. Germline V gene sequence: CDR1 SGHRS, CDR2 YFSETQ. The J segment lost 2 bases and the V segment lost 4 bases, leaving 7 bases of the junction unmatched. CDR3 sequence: CASSPGLAAYTDTQYF. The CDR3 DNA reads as TGCGCCAGCAGCCCCGGACTAGCGGCCTACACAGATACGCAGTATTTT.

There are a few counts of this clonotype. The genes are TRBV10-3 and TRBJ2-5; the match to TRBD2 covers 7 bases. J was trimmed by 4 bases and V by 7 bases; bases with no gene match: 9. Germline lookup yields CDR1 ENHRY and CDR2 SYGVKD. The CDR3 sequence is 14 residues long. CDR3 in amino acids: CAITTGLSGETQYF. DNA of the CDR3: TGTGCCATCACGACGGGACTATCGGGAGAGACCCAGTACTTC.

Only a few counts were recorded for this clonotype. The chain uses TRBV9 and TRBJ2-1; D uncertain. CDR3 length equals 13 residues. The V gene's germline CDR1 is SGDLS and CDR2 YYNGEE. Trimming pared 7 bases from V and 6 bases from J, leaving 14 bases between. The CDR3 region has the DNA TGTGCCAGCTCCACGGGCACGATCAATGAGCAGTTCTTC. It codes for CASSTGTINEQFF.

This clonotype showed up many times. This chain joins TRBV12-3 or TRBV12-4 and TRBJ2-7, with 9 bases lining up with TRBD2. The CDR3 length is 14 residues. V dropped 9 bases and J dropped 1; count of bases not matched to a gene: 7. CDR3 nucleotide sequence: TGTGCCAGTTCGCAAGCGGGAGGTTCCTACGAGCAGTACTTC. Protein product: CASSQAGGSYEQYF.

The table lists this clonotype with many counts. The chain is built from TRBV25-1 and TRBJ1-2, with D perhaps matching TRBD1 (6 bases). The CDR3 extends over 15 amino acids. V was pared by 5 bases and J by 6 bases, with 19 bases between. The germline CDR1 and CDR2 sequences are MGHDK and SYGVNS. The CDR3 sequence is CASSHRDMWGHGYTF. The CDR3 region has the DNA TGTGCCAGCAGTCATCGGGACATGTGGGGTCATGGCTACACCTTC.

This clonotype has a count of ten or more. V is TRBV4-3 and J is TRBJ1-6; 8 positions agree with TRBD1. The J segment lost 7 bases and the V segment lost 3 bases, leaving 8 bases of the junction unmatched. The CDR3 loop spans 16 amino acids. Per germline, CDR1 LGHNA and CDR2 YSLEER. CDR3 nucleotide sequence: TGCGCCAGCAGCCACTTTGGACAGGGTAACAATTCACCCCTCCACTTT. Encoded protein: CASSHFGQGNNSPLHF.

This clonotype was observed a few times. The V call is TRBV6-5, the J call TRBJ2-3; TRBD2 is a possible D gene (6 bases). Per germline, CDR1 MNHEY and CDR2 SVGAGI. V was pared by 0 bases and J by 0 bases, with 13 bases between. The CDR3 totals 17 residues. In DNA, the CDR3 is TGTGCCAGCAGTTACTCGCCCCGGCGGGGTAGCACAGATACGCAGTATTTT. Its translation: CASSYSPRRGSTDTQYF.

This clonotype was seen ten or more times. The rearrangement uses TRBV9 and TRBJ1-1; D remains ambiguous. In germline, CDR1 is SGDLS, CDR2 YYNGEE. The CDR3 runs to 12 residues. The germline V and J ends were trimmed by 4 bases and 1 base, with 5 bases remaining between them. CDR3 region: CASSRGNTEAFF. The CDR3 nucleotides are TGTGCCAGCAGCCGTGGGAACACTGAAGCTTTCTTT.

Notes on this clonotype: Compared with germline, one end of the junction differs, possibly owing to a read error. The CDR3 is CCAIRASGSPTTDTQYF. The DNA of the CDR3 is TGCTGTGCTATCCGAGCTAGCGGGTCCCCTACCACAGATACGCAGTATTTT. This chain joins TRBV24-1 and TRBJ2-3; 8 nucleotides match TRBD2. In germline, CDR1 is KGHDR, CDR2 SFDVKD. This CDR3 region has 17 residues.

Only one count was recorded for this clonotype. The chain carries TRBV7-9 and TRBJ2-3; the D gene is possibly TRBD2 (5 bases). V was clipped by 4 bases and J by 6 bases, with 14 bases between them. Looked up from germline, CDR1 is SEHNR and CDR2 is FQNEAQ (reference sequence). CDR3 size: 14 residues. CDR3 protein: CASSSHGAGDTQYF. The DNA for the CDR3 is TGTGCCAGCAGCTCACATGGCGCGGGTGATACGCAGTATTTT.

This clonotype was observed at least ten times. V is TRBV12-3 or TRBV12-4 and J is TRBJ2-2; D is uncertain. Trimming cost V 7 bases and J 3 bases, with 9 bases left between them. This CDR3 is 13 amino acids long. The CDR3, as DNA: TGTGCCAGCAAGAGTACCGACACCGGGGAGCTGTTTTTT. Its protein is CASKSTDTGELFF.

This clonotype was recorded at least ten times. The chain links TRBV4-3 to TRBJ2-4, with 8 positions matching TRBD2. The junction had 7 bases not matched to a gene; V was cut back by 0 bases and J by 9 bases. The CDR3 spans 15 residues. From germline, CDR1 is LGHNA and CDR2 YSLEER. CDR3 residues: CASSQDASGSGIQYF. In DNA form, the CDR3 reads TGCGCCAGCAGCCAAGACGCTAGCGGGTCTGGCATTCAGTACTTC.

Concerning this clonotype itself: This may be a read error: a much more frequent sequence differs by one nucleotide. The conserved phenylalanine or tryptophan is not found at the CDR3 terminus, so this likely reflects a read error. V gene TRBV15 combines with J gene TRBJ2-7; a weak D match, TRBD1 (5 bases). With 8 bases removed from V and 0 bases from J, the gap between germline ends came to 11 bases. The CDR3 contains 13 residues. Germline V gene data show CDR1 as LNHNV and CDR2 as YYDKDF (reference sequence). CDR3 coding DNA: TGTGCCACCTCAGTAGGGGACTCCTACGAGCAGTACTTG. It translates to CATSVGDSYEQYL.

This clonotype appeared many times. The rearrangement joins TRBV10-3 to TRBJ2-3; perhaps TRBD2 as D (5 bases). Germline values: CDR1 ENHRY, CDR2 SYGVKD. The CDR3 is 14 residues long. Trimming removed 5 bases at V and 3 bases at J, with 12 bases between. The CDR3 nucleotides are TGTGCCATCAGTCCGGGATTGAGGACAGATACGCAGTATTTT. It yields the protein CAISPGLRTDTQYF.

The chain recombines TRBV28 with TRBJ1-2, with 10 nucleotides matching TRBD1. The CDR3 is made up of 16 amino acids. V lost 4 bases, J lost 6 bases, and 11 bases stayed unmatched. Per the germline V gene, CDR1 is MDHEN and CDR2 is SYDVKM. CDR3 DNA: TGTGCCAGCAGTTATTATCGGGGGACAGGGGTTAATGGCTACACCTTC. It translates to CASSYYRGTGVNGYTF.

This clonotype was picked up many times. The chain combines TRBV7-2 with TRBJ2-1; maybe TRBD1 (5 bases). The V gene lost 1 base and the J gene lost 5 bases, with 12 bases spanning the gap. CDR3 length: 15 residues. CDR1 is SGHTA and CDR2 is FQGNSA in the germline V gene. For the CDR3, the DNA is TGTGCCAGCAGCTTAGGGTGGGGCAGACACAATGAGCAGTTCTTC. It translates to CASSLGWGRHNEQFF. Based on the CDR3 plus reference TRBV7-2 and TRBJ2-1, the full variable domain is GAGVSQSPSNKVTEKGKDVELRCDPISGHTALYWYRQSLGQGLEFLIYFQGNSAPDKSGLPSDRFSAERTGGSVSTLTIQRTQQEDSAVYLCASSLGWGRHNEQFFGPGTRLTVL.

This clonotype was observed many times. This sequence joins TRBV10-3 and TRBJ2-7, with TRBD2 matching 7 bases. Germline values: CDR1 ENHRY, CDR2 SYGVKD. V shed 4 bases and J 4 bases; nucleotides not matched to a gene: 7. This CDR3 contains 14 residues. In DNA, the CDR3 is TGTGCCATCAGTGCTCCGGGAGGATCTTACGAGCAGTACTTC. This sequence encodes CAISAPGGSYEQYF.

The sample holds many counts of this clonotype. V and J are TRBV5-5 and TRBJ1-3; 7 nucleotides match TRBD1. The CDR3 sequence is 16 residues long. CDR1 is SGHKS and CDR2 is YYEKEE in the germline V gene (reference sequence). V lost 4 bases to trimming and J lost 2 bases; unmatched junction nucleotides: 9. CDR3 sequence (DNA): TGTGCCAGCAGCCCGGCCCCCGGGACAGCTGGAAACACCATATATTTT. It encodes CASSPAPGTAGNTIYF.

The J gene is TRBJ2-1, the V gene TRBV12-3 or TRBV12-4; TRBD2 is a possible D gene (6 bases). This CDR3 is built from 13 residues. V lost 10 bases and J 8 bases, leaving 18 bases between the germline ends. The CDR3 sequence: CATGGPTRDEQFF. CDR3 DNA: TGTGCCACCGGAGGGCCGACACGGGATGAGCAGTTCTTC.

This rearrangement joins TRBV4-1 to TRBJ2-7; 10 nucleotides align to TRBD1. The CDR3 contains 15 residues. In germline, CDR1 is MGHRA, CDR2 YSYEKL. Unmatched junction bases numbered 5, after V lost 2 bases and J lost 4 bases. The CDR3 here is CASSQRGTGEYEQYF. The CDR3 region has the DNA TGCGCCAGCAGCCAAAGGGGGACAGGGGAATACGAGCAGTACTTC.

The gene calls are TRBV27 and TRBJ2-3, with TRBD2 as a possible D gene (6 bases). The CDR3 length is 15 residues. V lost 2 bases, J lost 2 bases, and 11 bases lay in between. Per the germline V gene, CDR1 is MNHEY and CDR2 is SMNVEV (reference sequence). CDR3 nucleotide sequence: TGTGCCAGCAGTTTAGCGGGATCGCCCACAGATACGCAGTATTTT. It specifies CASSLAGSPTDTQYF.

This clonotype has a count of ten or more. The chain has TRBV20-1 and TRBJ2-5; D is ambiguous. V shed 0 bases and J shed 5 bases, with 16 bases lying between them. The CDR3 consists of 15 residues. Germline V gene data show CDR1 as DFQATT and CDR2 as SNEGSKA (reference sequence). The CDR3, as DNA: TGCAGTGCTAGAGATCCATGGAAGGGTGGGGAGACCCAGTACTTC. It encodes CSARDPWKGGETQYF.

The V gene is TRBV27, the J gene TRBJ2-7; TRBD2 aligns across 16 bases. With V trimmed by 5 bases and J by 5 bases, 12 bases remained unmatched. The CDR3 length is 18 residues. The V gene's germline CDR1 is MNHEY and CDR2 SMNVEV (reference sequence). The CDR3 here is CASSKGLAGGPVHHEQYF. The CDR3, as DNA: TGTGCCAGCAGTAAGGGACTAGCGGGGGGGCCAGTTCATCACGAGCAGTACTTC.

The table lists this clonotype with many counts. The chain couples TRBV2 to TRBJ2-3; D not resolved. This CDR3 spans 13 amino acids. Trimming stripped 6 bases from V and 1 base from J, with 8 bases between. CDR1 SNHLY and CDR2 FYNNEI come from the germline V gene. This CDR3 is CASSYGGTDTQYF. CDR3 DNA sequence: TGTGCCAGCAGCTATGGGGGCACAGATACGCAGTATTTT.